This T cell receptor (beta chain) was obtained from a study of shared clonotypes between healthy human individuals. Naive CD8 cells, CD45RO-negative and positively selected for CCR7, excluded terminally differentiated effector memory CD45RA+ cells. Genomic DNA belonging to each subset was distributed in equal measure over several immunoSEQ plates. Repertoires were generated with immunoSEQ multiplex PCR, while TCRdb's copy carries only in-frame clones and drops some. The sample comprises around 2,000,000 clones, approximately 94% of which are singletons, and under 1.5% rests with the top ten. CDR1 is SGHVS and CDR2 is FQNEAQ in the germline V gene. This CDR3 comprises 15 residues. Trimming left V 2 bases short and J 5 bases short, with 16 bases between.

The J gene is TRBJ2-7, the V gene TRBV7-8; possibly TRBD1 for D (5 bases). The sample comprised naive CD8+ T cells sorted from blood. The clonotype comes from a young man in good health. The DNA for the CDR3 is TGTGCCAGCAGCTTAAGGGGCCAGCCCGACCACGAGCAGTACTTC. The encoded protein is CASSLRGQPDHEQYF.